Sequencing of this T cell receptor beta chain was carried out in a study of T cell changes during pregnancy in multiple sclerosis (dated by TCRdb to the late 2010s). Background on the whole study: Changes in the T cell repertoire over the course of pregnancy were examined in this study in women with multiple sclerosis.

As regards this clone: It lacks a known antigen. No base-level quality is on record; no much larger clone is a single base apart.

Measured from the cysteine to the phenylalanine, the CDR3 is 13 residues long. The entry retains the CDR3 DNA only, 39 bases that are in frame from base 1. V is trimmed back by 8 bases and J by 1 base, and the junction contains 4 bases that no gene match accounts for. The germline V gene (reference sequence) gives CDR1 as PRHDT and CDR2 as FYEKMQ. The library was built by means of the immunoSEQ multiplex PCR assay. Here the immuneACCESS table is served through TCRdb, limited to in-frame sequences with V and J called. Missing clones are a known gap in these copies; in checked studies unresolved V genes cover under half, and the rest lacks a known reason. A total of over 25,000 clones appear in this sample, about 88% of them only once. Approximately 6.9% of the sample lies in the top ten.

The clonotype comes from a female donor with multiple sclerosis, enrolled in a pregnancy study. This specimen consisted of CD8+ T cells from peripheral blood mononuclear cells, obtained in the second trimester of pregnancy. The rearrangement joined TRBV13 to TRBJ2-7; TRBD1 lines up with 8 middle nucleotides. The CDR3 in this case is CASQQGGSYEQYF. The DNA is as follows: TGTGCCAGCCAACAGGGGGGATCCTACGAGCAGTACTTC.